This is a list of T cell receptor beta chains from one sample in a study of shared clonotypes between healthy human individuals. Sequencing used immunoSEQ multiplex PCR; TCRdb keeps in-frame clones, though not all of them. This sample carries around 330,000 clones, under 80% of them seen once, and the ten largest clones take approximately 10%. Sequenced: memory CD4+ T cells sorted from blood. Receptor source: a man under 40 in good health. Both conserved end residues are part of each CDR3. D genes are given only for firm matches. The size of a clone is reported for some rows only, either as once, few or many, or as a class for expanded clones.

J	D	size	V	DNA	CDR3
TRBJ1-1	TRBD1	NA	TRBV19	TGTGCCAGTAGCGCAAGGGGGCTGAGCACTGAAGCTTTCTTT	CASSARGLSTEAFF
TRBJ2-2	TRBD2	few	TRBV6-1	TGTGCCAGCAGTGGGGGACTAGCGGGAGGCACCGGGGAGCTGTTTTTT	CASSGGLAGGTGELFF
TRBJ2-5	NA	few	TRBV29-1	TGCAGCGTCGCTCTAGCTTTCGAGACCCAGTACTTC	CSVALAFETQYF
TRBJ1-1	NA	NA	TRBV7-9	TGTGCCAGCACCATCCAGGACTTTGAAGCTTTCTTT	CASTIQDFEAFF
TRBJ2-1	TRBD2	NA	TRBV5-1	TGCGCCAGCAGCTTGGGACTAGCGGGGAACGATGAGCAGTTCTTC	CASSLGLAGNDEQFF
TRBJ2-7	TRBD2	NA	TRBV9	TGTGCCAGCAGCTCCGGGACTAGCGGATCCTACGAGCAGTACTTC	CASSSGTSGSYEQYF
TRBJ2-7	TRBD2	NA	TRBV27	TGTGCCAGCAGATCTCAAAGACTAGTAGCGGGTACCTACGAGCAGTACTTC	CASRSQRLVAGTYEQYF
TRBJ1-5	NA	NA	TRBV19	TGTGCCAGTAGTAGTGGACAGAATTACAATCAGCCCCAGCATTTT	CASSSGQNYNQPQHF
TRBJ1-2	NA	NA	TRBV29-1	TGCAGCGTTGAAGGGGGCCTGGGACTTAAAGGCTACACCTTC	CSVEGGLGLKGYTF
TRBJ2-1	NA	NA	TRBV5-4	TGTGCCAGCAGCTTGCCCCCGCGTGCTAATGAGCAGTTCTTC	CASSLPPRANEQFF
TRBJ2-1	TRBD1	few	TRBV5-1	TGCGCCAGCAACCAAGGGACAGGGAGGAATGAGCAGTTCTTC	CASNQGTGRNEQFF
TRBJ2-7	NA	many	TRBV7-2	TGTGCCAGCAGCTTAGATGGAGGGGAGGCCTACGAGCAGTACTTC	CASSLDGGEAYEQYF
TRBJ2-7	NA	NA	TRBV25-1	TGTGCCAGCAGTGTGTCAGGGGCCTACGAGCAGTACTTC	CASSVSGAYEQYF
TRBJ2-3	TRBD2	once	TRBV5-1	TGCGCCAGCAGGAGGAGAGGATTTCATTGGGAGCGGGGCCTAGAATTCAGCACAGATACGCAGTATTTT	CASRRRGFHWERGLEFSTDTQYF
TRBJ2-7	NA	NA	TRBV10-2	TGCGCCAGCAGAGCCGGGACTGGAACGTACGAGCAGTACTTC	CASRAGTGTYEQYF
TRBJ2-5	NA	NA	TRBV15	TGTGCCACCAGCAGAGATTGGGGAGGATTGGCGGCCCGGTACTTC	CATSRDWGGLAARYF
TRBJ2-3	NA	NA	TRBV7-2	TGTGCCAGCAGCTTAGGACCAGGGGTTGGCACAGATACGCAGTATTTT	CASSLGPGVGTDTQYF
TRBJ2-7	NA	NA	TRBV14	TGTGCCAGCAGCCAAGCAGGCAGGGCCTCCTACGAGCAGTACTTC	CASSQAGRASYEQYF
TRBJ2-1	TRBD2	NA	TRBV28	TGTGCCAGCAACGGAAGGGGGACTAGCCGTGAGCAGTTCTTC	CASNGRGTSREQFF
TRBJ2-1	TRBD1	NA	TRBV7-3	TGTGCCAGCAGCCCAACGACAGGGCCCCCTCCCCAGTTCTTC	CASSPTTGPPPQFF
TRBJ2-1	TRBD1	NA	TRBV19	TGTGCCAGTCGCCACTTGCTTCCGGGACAGGGGCGCAATGAGCAGTTCTTC	CASRHLLPGQGRNEQFF
TRBJ2-5	TRBD1	NA	TRBV2	TGTGCCAGCAACCGGGACAGGGGTACTCCGTTAGAAGAGACCCAGTACTTC	CASNRDRGTPLEETQYF
TRBJ2-3	TRBD1	NA	TRBV5-6	TGTGCCAGCAGCTTCGGACAGGGGTCGGTGGATACGCAGTATTTT	CASSFGQGSVDTQYF
TRBJ2-7	TRBD1	once	TRBV14	TGTGCCAGCAGTCAACACCGGGACAGCTTTTCCTACGAGCAGTACTTC	CASSQHRDSFSYEQYF
TRBJ2-7	NA	NA	TRBV7-9	TGTGCCAGCAGTTCGGCCAGCAGGGAATCCTACGAGCAGTACTTC	CASSSASRESYEQYF
TRBJ1-1	NA	NA	TRBV5-1	TGCGCCAGCAGCCCGGACAAGAACACTGAAGCTTTCTTT	CASSPDKNTEAFF
TRBJ1-1	NA	NA	TRBV2	TGTGCCAGCGGTCGAGAGAACACTGAAGCTTTCTTT	CASGRENTEAFF
TRBJ1-2	NA	NA	TRBV5-1	TGCGCCAGCAGCTTAAAAGGGACCCACGATGGCTACACCTTC	CASSLKGTHDGYTF
TRBJ2-2	NA	NA	TRBV7-9	TGTGCCAGCAGCATATTCCAGGTCGGCAGGGGAGAAGAGGGCGGGGAGCTGTTTTTT	CASSIFQVGRGEEGGELFF
TRBJ1-4	NA	NA	TRBV6-1	TGTGCCAGCAGCCGGGGTAATGAAAAACTGTTTTTT	CASSRGNEKLFF
TRBJ2-5	NA	NA	TRBV11-2	TGTGCCAGCAGCTTCCGACAGGGAGGGCAAGAGACCCAGTACTTC	CASSFRQGGQETQYF
TRBJ2-7	TRBD1	NA	TRBV10-1	TGCGCCAGCAGTGAGTCCGTCGACAGGGGGCGTTCCTACGAGCAGTACTTC	CASSESVDRGRSYEQYF
TRBJ1-3	TRBD1	once	TRBV10-3	TGTGCCATCAGTGACACAGGGGGCTCTGGAAACACCATATATTTT	CAISDTGGSGNTIYF
TRBJ1-1	NA	NA	TRBV4-2	TGTGCCAGCAGCCCGGGGACACACAAGAACACTGAAGCTTTCTTT	CASSPGTHKNTEAFF
TRBJ2-1	NA	once	TRBV4-1	TGCGCCAGCAGCCAAGTGGCCCGAGGGGCCGAAGAGCAGTTCTTC	CASSQVARGAEEQFF
TRBJ2-7	NA	NA	TRBV5-4	TGTGCCAGCAGCCCAAAGGGCAGGGGGGGAGGTGAGCAGTACTTC	CASSPKGRGGGEQYF
TRBJ2-3	NA	NA	TRBV10-1	TGCGCCAGCAGTGATGGGAGCAGGGGACCCTTAACAGATACGCAGTATTTT	CASSDGSRGPLTDTQYF
TRBJ2-3	NA	NA	TRBV5-1	TGCGCCAGCGGAAACTGGGACTCCACAGATACGCAGTATTTT	CASGNWDSTDTQYF
TRBJ2-7	NA	NA	TRBV5-1	TGCGCCAGCAGCTTAGAGGGAGGCGAGCAGTACTTC	CASSLEGGEQYF
TRBJ2-7	NA	NA	TRBV6-4	TGTGCCAGCAGTGCCCCGGGACGAGAAAACTACGAGCAGTACTTC	CASSAPGRENYEQYF
TRBJ1-2	NA	NA	TRBV30	TGTGCCGGAACCGAGACAAGGAGCAGTGGCTACACCTTC	CAGTETRSSGYTF
TRBJ2-1	TRBD1	NA	TRBV28	TGTGCCAGCAGTACAGGGGTAGGCGAGCAGTTCTTC	CASSTGVGEQFF
TRBJ1-1	NA	NA	TRBV7-6	TGTGCCAGCAGCTTGCGGACAGCGAACACTGAAGCTTTCTTT	CASSLRTANTEAFF
TRBJ2-7	NA	NA	TRBV5-1	TGCGCCAGCAGCTTGGTGTTGGGCTACGAGCAGTACTTC	CASSLVLGYEQYF
TRBJ2-1	TRBD2	NA	TRBV11-2	TGTGCCAGCGGGCTAGCGGGATTCGAAAGCTCCTACAATGAGCAGTTCTTC	CASGLAGFESSYNEQFF
TRBJ1-2	NA	NA	TRBV5-6	TGTGCCAGCAGCTTGGGCCAGAACTATGGCTACACCTTC	CASSLGQNYGYTF
TRBJ2-1	NA	many	TRBV10-1	TGCGCCAGCAGCCTAACTCGGGGAAATGAGCAGTTCTTC	CASSLTRGNEQFF
TRBJ1-2	NA	few	TRBV5-1	TGCGCCACCCAGGGAGTAAATGGCTACACCTTC	CATQGVNGYTF
TRBJ1-2	NA	NA	TRBV29-1	TGCAGCGTTGAACGAAGAGGAGGGGATTACAGTTCTGGCTACACCTTC	CSVERRGGDYSSGYTF
TRBJ2-1	NA	NA	TRBV27	TGTGCCAGTTATGGGAAAAATGAGCAGTTCTTC	CASYGKNEQFF
TRBJ2-3	TRBD2	few	TRBV13	TGTGCCAGCAGCTTAACTAGCGGGAGGGCCGGTACGCAGTATTTT	CASSLTSGRAGTQYF
TRBJ2-7	TRBD2	NA	TRBV28	TGTGCCAGCAGTGGACTAGCGGGGTGGTTCTACGAGCAGTACTTC	CASSGLAGWFYEQYF
TRBJ2-1	NA	NA	TRBV6-6	TGTGCCAGCAGCCCCCTAGTAGAGCAGTTCTTC	CASSPLVEQFF
TRBJ1-2	NA	NA	TRBV5-6	TGTGCCAGCAGCTTGGTACGGGCTAACTATGGCTACACCTTC	CASSLVRANYGYTF